The table lists the clone carrying this T cell receptor beta chain with many counts. The target antigen is unknown. The data were taken from a study of regulatory T cells in long-lasting Graves disease. Study conclusions and caveats: Persistent patients shared some 2,500 public clonotypes among themselves. Newly diagnosed patients shared fewer, at around 970. Persistent Graves' patients possessed reduced TCR diversity relative to recently diagnosed ones.

CDR3 regions were amplified by Arm-PCR using iRepertoire HTBI primers to build TCR beta libraries. TCRdb processed the multiplex PCR reads anew with MiXCR; each CDR3 protein has one entry. The sample shows 400,000 to 500,000 distinct CDR3 sequences, roughly a fifth of them seen only once. Documented time point: persistent/refractory GD, antithyroid drugs over 5 years with positive TRAb. The TCR library was made from RNA extracted from PBMCs. The receptor was derived from a female donor with Graves disease. Sequences were derived from peripheral blood mononuclear cells (PBMCs), sampled when the disease was refractory, from a patient treated with antithyroid drugs.

Written as DNA, the CDR3 is TGTGCCAGTACGAACGGGGGGGCCGGGGAGACCCAGTACTTC. It translates to CASTNGGAGETQYF. This chain connects TRBV19 to TRBJ2-5; 8 nucleotides align to TRBD2. V lost 7 bases, J lost 5 bases, and 9 bases stayed unmatched. Germline-derived CDR1 and CDR2 are LNHDA and SQIVND (reference sequence). The CDR3 is 14 residues long.